The sample holds a few counts of the clone carrying this T cell receptor (beta chain). These data are taken from a study of OX40 agonist ivuxolimab in advanced cancers. As for the study in general: Cancers in dose escalation were hepatocellular, melanoma, renal cell and head and neck.

Sequenced by immunoSEQ multiplex PCR; TCRdb stores in-frame clones only, minus some. The table lists 35,000 to 40,000 clones, 84% of them singletons. Sequences were derived from CD4+ or CD8+ T cells sorted from blood, sampled in a trial of the OX40 agonist ivuxolimab. The TCR was taken from an adult with an advanced solid tumor such as melanoma, head and neck, liver or kidney cancer.

Here the CDR3 reads CASSLAGVSYEQYF. CDR3 DNA: TGTGCCAGCAGCTTAGCGGGCGTCTCCTACGAGCAGTACTTC. The chain uses TRBV7-8 and TRBJ2-7; D remains unclear. From germline, CDR1 is SGHVS and CDR2 FQNEAQ. CDR3 length equals 14 residues. Trimming removed 0 bases from V and 0 bases from J, with 6 bases in between.